This entry lists 6 T cell receptor beta chains sequenced from one sample in a study of blood T cell repertoires in COVID-19. TCRdb's table, derived via immunoSEQ multiplex PCR, lists solely in-frame clones and lacks some. The data contain roughly 120,000 clones, roughly 90% of them singletons. What was sequenced was peripheral blood. These receptors all stem from a woman in her sixties with COVID-19, enrolled during active disease.

The chain couples TRBV27 to TRBJ1-4; D is uncertain. The CDR3 covers 14 residues. Trimming removed 6 bases at V and 6 bases at J, with 14 bases between. Germline values: CDR1 MNHEY, CDR2 SMNVEV (reference sequence). The DNA for the CDR3 is TGTGCCAGCAGGCGGACCGGAGGTTATGAAAAACTGTTTTTT. The encoded protein is CASRRTGGYEKLFF.

The gene calls are TRBV12-3 or TRBV12-4 and TRBJ1-1; no clear D gene. The length of the CDR3 is 12 residues. Trimming pared 2 bases from V and 4 bases from J, leaving 5 bases between. CDR3 in amino acids: CASSLISTEAFF. DNA of the CDR3: TGTGCCAGCAGTTTAATCTCCACTGAAGCTTTCTTT.

The chain is built from TRBV10-2 and TRBJ2-2; TRBD2 aligns across 10 bases. The length of the CDR3 is 16 residues. In germline, CDR1 is WSHSY, CDR2 SAAADI. V was clipped by 6 bases and J by 5 bases; unmatched bases: 9. The CDR3 loop is CASSPGIAGGTGELFF. CDR3 bases: TGCGCCAGCAGCCCCGGGATAGCGGGGGGTACCGGGGAGCTGTTTTTT.

This clone was seen more than once but under ten times. The V call is TRBV7-3, the J call TRBJ1-1, with 7 bases fitting TRBD1. Germline assignment: CDR1 SGHTA and CDR2 FQGTGA. Losses at the gene ends were 7 bases for V and 7 bases for J; bases not matched to a gene: 6. The CDR3 is 12 residues long. The CDR3 nucleotides are TGTGCCAGCACACAGGGGAATGGTGAAGCTTTCTTT. Translation gives CASTQGNGEAFF.

The chain employs TRBV4-3 and TRBJ2-7, with 15 bases identical to TRBD2. The CDR3 is made up of 19 amino acids. Germline V CDR1 and CDR2: LGHNA, YSLEER. With 0 bases clipped from V and 5 bases from J, the junction kept 11 bases outside the gene matches. As DNA, the CDR3 is TGCGCCAGCAGCCAAGATCGGGGACTAGCGGGGGGCGGCTCGGACGAGCAGTACTTC. Its translation is CASSQDRGLAGGGSDEQYF.

The chain uses TRBV6-4 and TRBJ1-2; 7 bases are shared with TRBD1. The CDR3 length is 13 residues. Trimming removed 2 bases from V and 9 bases from J; junction bases left unmatched: 6. Germline-derived CDR1 and CDR2 are MRHNA and SNTAGT. The CDR3 nucleotides are TGTGCCAGCAGTGACGAAGACAGGGTTCGCTACACCTTC. Its protein product is CASSDEDRVRYTF.